The present T cell receptor (beta chain) was sequenced within a study of T cells in tuberculosis (dated by TCRdb to 2017 to 2018). At the level of the whole study: In the study, CD1B tetramers and high-throughput TCR immunosequencing were combined to characterize T cells specific for the mycobacterial lipid antigen glucose monomycolate (GMM). IGRA-negative adolescents, IGRA-positive adolescents with latent tuberculosis and adults with active tuberculosis, ten per group, were compared in a South African clinical cohort. PBMC from patients with active tuberculosis were archived either before the start of standard anti-tuberculosis treatment or within 7 days of starting that treatment.

Here is what the overall study found, with its caveats: Clinical samples were selected based on which cryopreserved specimens were available, and the active tuberculosis cases were adults whereas the controls were adolescents. Using GEM motif frequencies, a classifier achieved under 75% accuracy, whereas a classifier built on the diverse GMM-specific repertoire got to 87% accuracy (AUROC 0.75 to 0.9). Smaller NN-distances were partly driven by shorter CDR3-alpha lengths in active tuberculosis patients, and statistical significance was not reached for the TCR-beta difference. Active tuberculosis TCR-alpha repertoires showed smaller mean NN-distances to GMM-specific TCRs than IGRA-negative controls, suggesting clonal expansion of these TCRs.

The sample's time point label, decoded: new active TB diagnosis, blood taken before or within 7 days of starting treatment. Patients with active tuberculosis were defined as newly diagnosed, HIV-seronegative South African adults aged 18 years or older. Confirmation of active tuberculosis came from positive sputum smear microscopy and/or a positive M. tuberculosis culture. Unsorted cryopreserved PBMC were immunosequenced, covering on average about 100,000 T cells per clinical donor. V has 7 bases trimmed and J has 0 bases trimmed; junction bases matching no gene number 6. The germline V gene provides CDR1 SGHRS and CDR2 YFSETQ. From cysteine to phenylalanine, the CDR3 is 14 amino acids long. Just CDR3 DNA is preserved here, 42 bases in frame from base 1. With regard to this clone: It has no known antigen specificity. Nothing much larger sits one base from this clone, and base qualities are not available.

The immunoSEQ multiplex PCR assay was used to generate TCR libraries, with TCR-beta and/or TCR-alpha/delta assays applied to each sample. The amplified TCR libraries were sequenced on the Illumina high-throughput platform. In the paper's pipeline: Clustering and dimensionality reduction relied on pairwise TCRdist distances among GMM-specific receptors from T cells that were either sorted ex vivo or expanded in vitro. Each clinical repertoire was assigned a mean NN-distance score, defined as the average TCRdist to the nearest 10% of tetramer-positive reference sequences. To compute GEM TCR motif frequency, the fraction of unique TCRs matching known GEM sequences by V/J usage and CDR3 length was calculated. Active tuberculosis was classified by linear discriminant analysis with leave-one-out cross-validation, implemented in scikit-learn. TCRdb holds this immuneACCESS table with in-frame rearrangements only. Some clones are missing; in checked studies, unresolved V genes explain under half, and the rest has no known cause. V and J calls and clone size come straight from that table; D and trimming were deduced from the DNA. This sample comprises some 31,000 clones, about 91% of them detected only once. The ten top clones hold 6.8% of the sample.

The V and J genes are TRBV5-1 and TRBJ1-1, and 7 junctional nucleotides match TRBD1. The sample in question was PBMCs, obtained at tuberculosis diagnosis. The TCR comes from an adult with tuberculosis. The CDR3 region has the sequence CASGSTGMNTEAFF. The DNA sequence reads TGCGCCAGCGGGTCGACAGGGATGAACACTGAAGCTTTCTTT.